A selection of T cell receptor beta chains follows, all from one sample in a study of T cell repertoires in cytomegalovirus infection. Their specific antigens are unknown. TCRdb reanalysed the reads using MiXCR and keeps one entry per CDR3 protein. The data hold 600,000 to 700,000 distinct CDR3 sequences, with about 33% observed a single time. Material: cultured PBMCs, obtained from culture after CMV antigen stimulation. These receptors came from a human donor in good health (CMV status not recorded). Some clones in this sample may be carry-over from other donors' samples. Both conserved end residues are part of each CDR3. The order of the fields is J gene, clone size, D gene, V gene, CDR3 DNA, CDR3 protein. The D gene is left open where the match is weak. Clone sizes are given selectively: once, few, many, or a class where the clone is expanded.

j_call: TRBJ1-1
clone_size: many
d_call: .
v_call: TRBV2
cdr3_nt: TGTGCCAGCATAAACGTAGCAGGGCTGGGAGCTGAAGCTTTCTTT
cdr3_aa: CASINVAGLGAEAFF

j_call: TRBJ1-1
clone_size: few
d_call: TRBD1
v_call: TRBV7-9
cdr3_nt: TGTGCCACCCCCGGGACAGGGGGTATGAACACTGAAGCTTTCTTT
cdr3_aa: CATPGTGGMNTEAFF

j_call: TRBJ1-1
clone_size: few
d_call: .
v_call: TRBV12-3/TRBV12-4
cdr3_nt: TGTGCCAGCAGTTTTAACAGAGGCATCGATGAAGCTTTCTTT
cdr3_aa: CASSFNRGIDEAFF

j_call: TRBJ1-5
clone_size: many
d_call: .
v_call: TRBV7-2
cdr3_nt: TGTGCCAGCAGCTTAGCACCACGAGATCAGCCCCAGCATTTT
cdr3_aa: CASSLAPRDQPQHF

j_call: TRBJ2-3
clone_size: few
d_call: .
v_call: TRBV7-6
cdr3_nt: TGTGCCAGCAGCATCGACAGGTCGGATACGCAGTATTTT
cdr3_aa: CASSIDRSDTQYF

j_call: TRBJ2-3
clone_size: .
d_call: .
v_call: TRBV20-1
cdr3_nt: TGCAGTGCTAGGACTAGTTCGGATACGCAGTATTTT
cdr3_aa: CSARTSSDTQYF

j_call: TRBJ1-1
clone_size: once
d_call: .
v_call: TRBV3-1
cdr3_nt: TGTGCCAGCAGCCAAGTGGGGGCCCGGGGCACTGAAGCTTTCTTT
cdr3_aa: CASSQVGARGTEAFF

j_call: TRBJ1-3
clone_size: few
d_call: TRBD1
v_call: TRBV7-8
cdr3_nt: TGTGCCAGCAGCCTACGGACAGGCTGGAGCTCTGGAAACACCATATATTTT
cdr3_aa: CASSLRTGWSSGNTIYF

j_call: TRBJ2-7
clone_size: .
d_call: .
v_call: TRBV5-1
cdr3_nt: TGCGCCAGCAGCTTGCAGGGGAGCAGGTACGAGCAGTACTTC
cdr3_aa: CASSLQGSRYEQYF

j_call: TRBJ2-5
clone_size: few
d_call: TRBD2
v_call: TRBV7-9
cdr3_nt: TGTGCCAGCAGCTCGCCTCGGGGGGATCGAGAGACCCAGTACTTC
cdr3_aa: CASSSPRGDRETQYF

j_call: TRBJ2-3
clone_size: many
d_call: .
v_call: TRBV7-2
cdr3_nt: TGTGCCAGCAGCCCCTCGTTCGGGGTTACGCAGTATTTT
cdr3_aa: CASSPSFGVTQYF

j_call: TRBJ2-1
clone_size: many
d_call: TRBD2
v_call: TRBV6-6
cdr3_nt: TGTGCCAGCAGCCCTAGACTAGCGGGGGGCCACAATGAGCAGTTCTTC
cdr3_aa: CASSPRLAGGHNEQFF

j_call: TRBJ2-1
clone_size: .
d_call: .
v_call: TRBV4-1
cdr3_nt: TGCGCCAGCAGCCAAGAGAGGGGGAATGCCTACAATGAGCAGTTCTTC
cdr3_aa: CASSQERGNAYNEQFF

j_call: TRBJ2-7
clone_size: .
d_call: TRBD1
v_call: TRBV6-5
cdr3_nt: TGTGCCAGCAGTAAGGGGGCTAACTCCTACGAGCAGTACTTC
cdr3_aa: CASSKGANSYEQYF

j_call: TRBJ1-1
clone_size: .
d_call: .
v_call: TRBV20-1
cdr3_nt: TGCAGTGCTGCCCAGGGGCGCCCGAACACTGAAGCTTTCTTT
cdr3_aa: CSAAQGRPNTEAFF

j_call: TRBJ1-3
clone_size: many
d_call: .
v_call: TRBV2
cdr3_nt: TGTGCCAGCAGTGGAAACACCATATATTTT
cdr3_aa: CASSGNTIYF